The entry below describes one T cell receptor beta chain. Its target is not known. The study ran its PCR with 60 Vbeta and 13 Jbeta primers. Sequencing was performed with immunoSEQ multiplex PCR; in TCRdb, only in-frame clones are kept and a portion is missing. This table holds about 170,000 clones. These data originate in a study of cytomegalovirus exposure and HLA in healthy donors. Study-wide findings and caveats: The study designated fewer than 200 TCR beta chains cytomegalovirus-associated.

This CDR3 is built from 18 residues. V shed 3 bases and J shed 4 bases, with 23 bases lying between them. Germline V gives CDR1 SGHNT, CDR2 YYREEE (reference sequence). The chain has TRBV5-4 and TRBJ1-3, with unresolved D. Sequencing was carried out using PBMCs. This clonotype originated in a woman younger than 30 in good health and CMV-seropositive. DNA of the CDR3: TGTGCCAGCAGCTGGACCCAGGTTCCGGGAGAGGTAGGAAACACCATATATTTT. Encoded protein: CASSWTQVPGEVGNTIYF.